This T cell receptor beta chain appears in the sequencing data of a study of T cells in Graves' hyperthyroidism and ophthalmopathy. The sample holds many counts of this clonotype. There were TCR beta CDR3 regions amplified from RNA transcripts. HTBI primers drove first-round RT-PCR of the TCR CDR3. TCRdb re-called the multiplex PCR reads with MiXCR, one entry per CDR3 protein. The sample lists approximately 570,000 distinct CDR3 sequences, 20% occurring once. CDR1 and CDR2 from the germline V gene are SNHLY and FYNNEI. The CDR3 is 11 amino acids. With 8 bases removed from V and 6 bases from J, the gap between germline ends came to 10 bases.

The rearrangement links TRBV2 to TRBJ1-1; a possible D gene is TRBD1 (6 bases). Sequenced: blood. This receptor was taken from a man in his forties with Graves' ophthalmopathy. The CDR3 spells CASGPGAEAFF. In DNA, the CDR3 is TGTGCCAGCGGCCCAGGGGCTGAAGCTTTCTTT. Supplemented by reference TRBV2 and TRBJ1-1, the full variable domain reads EPEVTQTPSHQVTQMGQEVILRCVPISNHLYFYWYRQILGQKVEFLVSFYNNEISEKSEIFDDQFSVERPDGSNFTLKIRSTKLEDSAMYFCASGPGAEAFFGQGTRLTVV.